This TCR beta chain derives from a study of radiotherapy plus CTLA-4 blockade in lung cancer. Study summary: There were objective responses in 15% to 20% of patients, and about 31% had disease control. The study, taken as a whole, reports: The authors reported that early blood T cell clone dynamics, with interferon-beta, best predicted response. Some TCR clones had been derived from tumors. These clones expanded in peripheral blood after radiotherapy plus ipilimumab.

The method was immunoSEQ multiplex PCR; TCRdb's version includes in-frame clones alone and lacks a portion of them. The sample lists 35,000 to 45,000 clones; 85% were seen once. As regards this clone: Its antigen is undetermined.

Alongside CTLA-4 blockade with ipilimumab, patients with chemo-refractory metastatic non-small-cell lung cancer received focal radiation. The receptor comes from a human donor with non-small cell lung cancer who had stable disease on radiotherapy plus ipilimumab. The specimen was peripheral blood, collected from a patient treated with radiotherapy plus ipilimumab.

CDR3: CASSLTGGGGTDTQYF. CDR3 coding DNA: TGTGCCAGCAGCTTAACTGGCGGAGGGGGCACAGATACGCAGTATTTT. The chain has TRBV7-3 and TRBJ2-3; a weak D match, TRBD2 (6 bases). V was pared by 0 bases and J by 1 base, with 11 bases between. The CDR3 runs to 16 residues. CDR1 is SGHTA and CDR2 is FQGTGA in the germline V gene.